The TCR beta chain described here comes from a study of shared clonotypes between healthy human individuals. Using immunoSEQ multiplex PCR, the repertoire was profiled, and TCRdb retains in-frame clones only, with some absent. Of 2 million to 2.5 million clones detected, roughly 90% appear once; the ten largest clones hold 0.37%. This CDR3 region has 16 residues. Germline V gene lookup returns CDR1 SGHVS and CDR2 FNYEAQ. V lost 1 base and J 1 base, leaving 10 bases between the germline ends. In its sample, this clone was seen once. The sequence was obtained from a man aged 18-30 years in good health. Some clones in this sample may be carry-over from other donors' samples. V gene TRBV7-6 combines with J gene TRBJ2-2; possibly TRBD1 for D (6 bases). The sequencing sample was made of naive CD4+ T cells from PBMCs. The subset denotes: CD45RA+ positively selected. CDR3 in DNA: TGTGCCAGCAGCTTAGGCGGACAGCTGAACACCGGGGAGCTGTTTTTT. Residues: CASSLGGQLNTGELFF.